Listed here are 23 T cell receptor beta chains from one sample, sequenced in a study of PD-L1 blockade in urothelial cancer (dated 2017 in TCRdb). The method behind the library was the immunoSEQ multiplex PCR assay. TCRdb limited this immuneACCESS table to in-frame rearrangements with V and J called. A share of clones is missing; checked studies link under half to unresolved V genes, and the rest is unexplained. This sample has about 45,000 clones in its table, and roughly 88% of those were observed once. The top ten clonotypes cover more than 20% of the sample. Explained via the paper, the time point label denotes: pretreatment peripheral blood. This sample comprised PBMCs, obtained around atezolizumab (anti-PD-L1) treatment. The receptors originated from a donor aged 40 or older with urothelial cancer.

The chain recombines TRBV27 with TRBJ2-1, with unresolved D. V was shortened by 5 bases and J by 6 bases, with 11 bases between the two germline ends. CDR3 length: 13 residues. CDR1 and CDR2 from the germline V gene are MNHEY and SMNVEV (reference sequence). This CDR3 reads CASSVHPSNEQFF. The CDR3 DNA reads as TGTGCCAGCAGTGTCCACCCTAGCAATGAGCAGTTCTTC.

The CDR3 sequence is CASSPSGHGPYEQYF. The CDR3 DNA is TGTGCCAGCAGCCCTAGCGGGCACGGGCCCTACGAGCAGTACTTC. This chain links TRBV7-3 with TRBJ2-7; 8 bases fit TRBD2. Germline CDR1 SGHTA, CDR2 FQGTGA. The CDR3 has 15 residues. J was trimmed by 2 bases and V by 5 bases; bases with no gene match: 8.

Only one count was recorded for this clone. The chain employs TRBV7-2 and TRBJ1-4; D is undetermined. Trimming removed 2 bases at V and 0 bases at J, with 7 bases between. The length of the CDR3 is 15 residues. Looked up from germline, CDR1 is SGHTA and CDR2 is FQGNSA. The CDR3 region is CASSLLGSTNEKLFF. The CDR3 bases are TGTGCCAGCAGCTTACTAGGCTCAACTAATGAAAAACTGTTTTTT.

This clone was seen at least ten times. The rearrangement links TRBV13 to TRBJ2-7, with 9 bases identical to TRBD2. The V gene end was trimmed by 5 bases and the J gene end by 7 bases; junction bases not matched to a gene: 12. The CDR3 consists of 15 residues. The V gene's germline CDR1 is PRHDT and CDR2 FYEKMQ (reference sequence). The CDR3 DNA is TGTGCCAGCAGCCCCGCCGCATCCCTAGCGGGGGAGCAGTACTTC. Translation: CASSPAASLAGEQYF. Full variable domain (rest looked up from reference TRBV13 and TRBJ2-7): AAGVIQSPRHLIKEKRETATLKCYPIPRHDTVYWYQQGPGQDPQFLISFYEKMQSDKGSIPDRFSAQQFSDYHSELNMSSLELGDSALYFCASSPAASLAGEQYFGPGTRLTVT.

The rearrangement links TRBV5-1 to TRBJ2-7, with TRBD2 matching 10 bases. Germline V gives CDR1 SGHRS, CDR2 YFSETQ. V lost 0 bases and J lost 4; bases outside the gene matches: 4. CDR3 length: 15 amino acids. Here the CDR3 reads CASSLGASGSYEQYF. The CDR3 nucleotides read TGCGCCAGCAGCTTGGGGGCTAGCGGGAGTTACGAGCAGTACTTC.

CDR3 region: CASRLAGETNEQFF. CDR3 nucleotide sequence: TGTGCCTCCCGACTAGCGGGAGAGACCAATGAGCAGTTCTTC. The V call is TRBV30, the J call TRBJ2-1; 12 bases are shared with TRBD2. The CDR3 totals 14 residues. Germline V gene sequence: CDR1 GTSNPN, CDR2 SVGIG (reference sequence). V dropped 7 bases and J dropped 6; count of bases not matched to a gene: 7.

V usage is TRBV13 and J usage is TRBJ2-1; tentative D call: TRBD2 (6 bases). Trimming pared 1 base from V and 9 bases from J, leaving 13 bases between. Germline loops: CDR1 PRHDT, CDR2 FYEKMQ (reference sequence). The CDR3 totals 14 residues. The CDR3 sequence: CASSLAGEAVEQFF. CDR3 DNA: TGTGCCAGCAGCTTAGCCGGGGAGGCGGTTGAGCAGTTCTTC.

This CDR3 reads CAWSGLAGAGEQFF. DNA of the CDR3: TGTGCCTGGAGCGGACTAGCGGGAGCCGGTGAGCAGTTCTTC. The chain employs TRBV30 and TRBJ2-1; TRBD2 matches at 13 bases. Germline loops: CDR1 GTSNPN, CDR2 SVGIG (reference sequence). The ends lost 3 bases at V and 9 bases at J; junction bases unmatched: 5. This CDR3 spans 14 amino acids. The complete variable domain, with remaining parts taken from reference TRBV30 and TRBJ2-1, reads SQTIHQWPATLVQPVGSPLSLECTVEGTSNPNLYWYRQAAGRGLQLLFYSVGIGQISSEVPQNLSASRPQDRQFILSSKKLLLSDSGFYLCAWSGLAGAGEQFFGPGTRLTVL.

The chain couples TRBV5-4 to TRBJ1-2; tentative D call: TRBD1 (6 bases). Trimming pared 5 bases from V and 6 bases from J, leaving 20 bases between. The CDR3 has 15 amino acids. Germline assignment: CDR1 SGHNT and CDR2 YYREEE (reference sequence). This CDR3 is CASRPGDPPPHGYTF. The DNA of the CDR3 is TGTGCCAGCAGACCAGGGGATCCCCCTCCTCATGGCTACACCTTC.

The chain uses TRBV6-5 and TRBJ1-5; D is possibly TRBD1 (5 bases). This CDR3 region has 15 residues. Per germline, CDR1 MNHEY and CDR2 SVGAGI. With 0 bases removed from V and 1 base from J, the gap between germline ends came to 7 bases. The CDR3 DNA sequence: TGTGCCAGCAGTTACTCGGGGCAGAGCAATCAGCCCCAGCATTTT. Its translation: CASSYSGQSNQPQHF.

The chain joins TRBV7-9 to TRBJ2-5, with TRBD2 identical over 7 bases. Trimming cost V 1 base and J 4 bases; bases outside gene matches: 6. Germline V CDR1 and CDR2: SEHNR, FQNEAQ (reference sequence). The CDR3 loop spans 15 amino acids. The DNA of the CDR3 is TGTGCCAGCAGCTTAGGGTGGGAGGGCGGAGAGACCCAGTACTTC. Its translation is CASSLGWEGGETQYF.

The chain couples TRBV2 to TRBJ1-2; D is unclear. V was clipped by 6 bases and J by 5 bases, with 10 bases between them. The germline gives CDR1 SNHLY, CDR2 FYNNEI. This CDR3 contains 12 residues. In DNA form, the CDR3 reads TGTGCCAGCAGCCCGAGTGCTTATGGCTACACCTTC. This translates into CASSPSAYGYTF.

This CDR3 is CASSPQWGRSGEQYF. The CDR3 bases are TGTGCCAGCAGCCCCCAGTGGGGCAGGTCTGGCGAGCAGTACTTC. This sequence joins TRBV7-2 and TRBJ2-7; possibly TRBD1 for D (5 bases). This CDR3 has 15 residues. Trimming stripped 5 bases from V and 6 bases from J, with 20 bases between. CDR1 is SGHTA, CDR2 FQGNSA, per germline.

This chain uses TRBV27 with TRBJ1-2, with TRBD1 matching over 12 bases. This CDR3 comprises 15 residues. Germline V lookup: CDR1 MNHEY, CDR2 SMNVEV (reference sequence). V was clipped by 5 bases and J by 7 bases; unmatched bases: 8. CDR3 in DNA: TGTGCCAGCAGTGCCCCGGGACAGGGGGCGCCTGGCTACACCTTC. Translated, it gives CASSAPGQGAPGYTF.

This clone occurred once. V is TRBV18 and J is TRBJ2-3; 8 nucleotides agree with TRBD2. After removal of 2 bases from V and 5 bases from J, the junction contained 3 bases not matched to a gene. From germline, CDR1 is KGHSH and CDR2 LQKENI. The CDR3 is 14 amino acids. The CDR3 reads CASSPVLAGDTQYF. CDR3 bases: TGTGCCAGCTCACCAGTCCTAGCGGGAGATACGCAGTATTTT.

The chain couples TRBV19 to TRBJ1-3; no firm D call. Germline V lookup: CDR1 LNHDA, CDR2 SQIVND (reference sequence). V lost 6 bases and J 2 bases, leaving 14 bases between the germline ends. This CDR3 is 15 amino acids long. CDR3 sequence reads: CASRPLVAAGNTIYF. As DNA, the CDR3 is TGTGCCAGTAGACCCCTAGTGGCTGCTGGAAACACCATATATTTT.

This clone was counted once. The chain has TRBV11-1 and TRBJ1-1, with 8 bases fitting TRBD1. The germline V gene has CDR1 SGHAT and CDR2 FQDESV (reference sequence). V dropped 5 bases and J dropped 0; count of bases not matched to a gene: 8. There are 16 residues in the CDR3. CDR3 in amino acids: CASSPRQGKVNTEAFF. DNA of the CDR3: TGTGCCAGCAGCCCCCGACAGGGGAAGGTGAACACTGAAGCTTTCTTT.

The chain joins TRBV7-2 to TRBJ2-7, with a possible D match to TRBD1 (6 bases). There are 16 residues in the CDR3. The germline gives CDR1 SGHTA, CDR2 FQGNSA. V lost 1 base and J lost 2, with 15 bases in between. The CDR3 DNA sequence: TGTGCCAGCAGCTTAGGTGGGCAGGGGTTCACCTACGAGCAGTACTTC. Translation: CASSLGGQGFTYEQYF.

The J gene is TRBJ2-1, the V gene TRBV5-1; 13 bases are shared with TRBD2. This CDR3 contains 15 residues. Germline CDR1 SGHRS, CDR2 YFSETQ. The trim removed 4 bases at V and 9 bases at J, leaving 7 bases unmatched. CDR3 nucleotides: TGCGCCAGCAGCGCCGGACTAGCGGGAGAGGGTGAGCAGTTCTTC. It encodes CASSAGLAGEGEQFF.

The chain links TRBV5-1 to TRBJ2-7, with D maybe TRBD1 (6 bases). CDR3 length: 13 residues. V was pared by 3 bases and J by 3 bases, with 10 bases between. The germline CDR1 and CDR2 sequences are SGHRS and YFSETQ. The CDR3 region has the DNA TGCGCCAGCAGCTACCAAGGGGGCTACGAGCAGTACTTC. Protein product: CASSYQGGYEQYF.

This chain uses TRBV5-5 with TRBJ2-7; 7 positions match TRBD2. J lost 9 bases, V lost 0 bases, and 12 bases had no gene match. This CDR3 contains 15 residues. Germline loops: CDR1 SGHKS, CDR2 YYEKEE (reference sequence). CDR3 sequence reads: CASSLAERGIFGQYF. CDR3 nucleotides: TGTGCCAGCAGCTTGGCGGAGCGGGGCATTTTCGGGCAGTACTTC.

The chain uses TRBV28 and TRBJ2-1; 10 nucleotides agree with TRBD2. This CDR3 contains 15 residues. With V trimmed by 6 bases and J by 7 bases, 9 bases remained unmatched. Looked up from germline, CDR1 is MDHEN and CDR2 is SYDVKM. CDR3 sequence reads: CASRGLAGVPNEQFF. The CDR3 region has the DNA TGTGCCAGCAGGGGGCTAGCGGGAGTTCCTAATGAGCAGTTCTTC.

V and J are TRBV9 and TRBJ1-4; a weak D match, TRBD1 (6 bases). Germline V CDR1 and CDR2: SGDLS, YYNGEE. V lost 2 bases to trimming and J lost 4 bases, with 21 bases between them. This CDR3 spans 18 amino acids. The CDR3 loop reads CASSVRGGADVVNEKLFF. CDR3 sequence (DNA): TGTGCCAGCAGCGTGCGGGGGGGGGCGGATGTCGTTAATGAAAAACTGTTTTTT.